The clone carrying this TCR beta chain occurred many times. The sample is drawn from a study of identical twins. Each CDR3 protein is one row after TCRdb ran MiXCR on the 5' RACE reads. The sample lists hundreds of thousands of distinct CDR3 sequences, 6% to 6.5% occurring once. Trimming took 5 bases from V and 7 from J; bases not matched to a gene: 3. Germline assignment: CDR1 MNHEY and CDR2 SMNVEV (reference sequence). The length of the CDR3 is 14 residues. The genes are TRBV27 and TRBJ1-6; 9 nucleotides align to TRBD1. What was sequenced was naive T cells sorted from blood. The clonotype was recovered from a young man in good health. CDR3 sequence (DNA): TGTGCCAGCAGTCAGGACAGGGGAAATTCACCCCTCCACTTT. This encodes CASSQDRGNSPLHF.